These 13 T cell receptor beta chains were all obtained from the same sample, sequenced in a study of T cells after yellow fever vaccination. TCRdb re-analysed the 5' RACE reads in MiXCR, keeping a single row per CDR3 protein. Altogether roughly 150,000 distinct CDR3 sequences are present, 7.7% being singletons, with the ten largest covering under 0.85%. The specimen was CD4+ T cells sorted from PBMCs, collected 5 days after the yellow fever booster vaccination. The receptors were sampled from a man in his thirties or forties who received the YFV17D yellow fever vaccine.

This clonotype was picked up many times. The V gene is TRBV4-3, the J gene TRBJ1-2; 7 nucleotides line up with TRBD1. The germline gives CDR1 LGHNA, CDR2 YSLEER. The V gene end was trimmed by 1 base and the J gene end by 2 bases; junction bases not matched to a gene: 1. The length of the CDR3 is 14 residues. This CDR3 reads CASSQVGQNYGYTF. In nucleotides, the CDR3 is TGCGCCAGCAGCCAAGTGGGACAGAACTATGGCTACACCTTC.

The chain has TRBV19 and TRBJ2-7, with no clear D. Germline CDR1 is LNHDA and CDR2 is SQIVND (reference sequence). Trimming removed 4 bases from V and 3 bases from J, with 7 bases in between. This CDR3 is built from 12 residues. CDR3 protein: CASSNEDYEQYF. The CDR3 nucleotides are TGTGCCAGTAGTAACGAAGACTACGAGCAGTACTTC.

This clonotype came up many times. The CDR3 coding sequence is TGTGCCAGCACCCTCAAGACGGGAAGTAGTGAAAAACTGTTTTTT. The encoded protein is CASTLKTGSSEKLFF. The rearrangement uses TRBV7-2 and TRBJ1-4; D uncertain. CDR1 and CDR2 from the germline V gene are SGHTA and FQGNSA. The CDR3 is made up of 15 amino acids. The V end was cut by 7 bases, the J end by 7 bases, with 19 bases between.

This clonotype was counted many times. The junction differs from germline at one of its ends, possibly a read error. The chain employs TRBV5-1 and TRBJ2-7; D gene ambiguous. The CDR3 length is 14 residues. Germline values: CDR1 SGHRS, CDR2 YFSETQ. The CDR3 coding sequence is TGCGCCAGCAGATTGGGCGGCGACACCTACGAGCAGTACTTC. Translation gives CASRLGGDTYEQYF.

The sample holds many counts of this clonotype. The chain couples TRBV9 to TRBJ2-2, with D hard to call. The CDR3 totals 15 residues. Trimming removed 2 bases from V and 1 base from J, with 9 bases in between. Germline V gene lookup returns CDR1 SGDLS and CDR2 YYNGEE. The CDR3 here is CASSVGSGNTGELFF. The CDR3 DNA follows: TGTGCCAGCAGCGTGGGCTCCGGGAACACCGGGGAGCTGTTTTTT.

This clonotype has a handful of counts. This chain links TRBV7-2 with TRBJ2-7; TRBD2 aligns across 7 bases. CDR1 SGHTA and CDR2 FQGNSA come from the germline V gene. This CDR3 is 13 amino acids long. V shed 5 bases and J 6 bases; nucleotides not matched to a gene: 7. The CDR3 loop reads CASSAAGVSEQYF. CDR3 coding DNA: TGTGCCAGCAGCGCGGCGGGAGTTTCCGAGCAGTACTTC.

Many counts were recorded for this clonotype. CDR3 residues: CASSLRTHSHSPLHF. DNA of the CDR3: TGTGCCAGCAGCTTACGGACCCATAGTCATTCACCCCTCCACTTT. The chain recombines TRBV5-6 with TRBJ1-6; D gene uncertain. Trimming removed 2 bases from V and 8 bases from J, with 14 bases in between. Germline-derived CDR1 and CDR2 are SGHDT and YYEEEE. CDR3 length: 15 amino acids. Using reference TRBV5-6 and TRBJ1-6 for the parts outside the CDR3, the full variable domain is DAGVTQSPTHLIKTRGQQVTLRCSPKSGHDTVSWYQQALGQGPQFIFQYYEEEERQRGNFPDRFSGHQFPNYSSELNVNALLLGDSALYLCASSLRTHSHSPLHFGNGTRLTVT.

The sample holds many counts of this clonotype. This chain connects TRBV9 to TRBJ2-1, with no clear D. The CDR3 spans 17 residues. Trimming took 0 bases from V and 0 from J, leaving 13 bases between them. Per the germline V gene, CDR1 is SGDLS and CDR2 is YYNGEE. DNA for the CDR3: TGTGCCAGCAGCGTAGCCCCCGACCATAGCTCCTACAATGAGCAGTTCTTC. This encodes CASSVAPDHSSYNEQFF.

The chain couples TRBV7-9 to TRBJ2-7; D possibly uses TRBD1 or TRBD2 (5 bases each). The CDR3 totals 14 residues. CDR1 and CDR2 (germline): SEHNR, FQNEAQ (reference sequence). Trimming removed 5 bases at V and 6 bases at J, with 17 bases between. CDR3 DNA: TGTGCCAGCAGCCCTGGGGGAGCGGCAGCCGAGCAGTACTTC. It translates to CASSPGGAAAEQYF.

This clonotype was detected many times. The chain is built from TRBV9 and TRBJ2-1; 11 bases match TRBD2. V dropped 4 bases and J dropped 8; count of bases not matched to a gene: 14. Germline V gives CDR1 SGDLS, CDR2 YYNGEE. This CDR3 has 17 amino acids. The CDR3 DNA reads as TGTGCCAGCAGCTTACGTGCCGGCCTAGCGGGAGGCTATGAGCAGTTCTTC. This translates into CASSLRAGLAGGYEQFF.

This clonotype occurred many times. The rearrangement uses TRBV3-1 and TRBJ1-3; no reliable D call. Germline V lookup: CDR1 LGHDT, CDR2 YNNKEL (reference sequence). Trimming pared 4 bases from V and 1 base from J, leaving 11 bases between. This CDR3 comprises 15 residues. This CDR3 is CASSPTKTSGNTIYF. CDR3 nucleotides: TGTGCCAGCAGCCCGACCAAGACTTCTGGAAACACCATATATTTT. Supplemented by reference TRBV3-1 and TRBJ1-3, the full variable domain reads DTAVSQTPKYLVTQMGNDKSIKCEQNLGHDTMYWYKQDSKKFLKIMFSYNNKELIINETVPNRFSPKSPDKAHLNLHINSLELGDSAVYFCASSPTKTSGNTIYFGEGSWLTVV.

This clonotype has at least ten counts. The chain recombines TRBV7-2 with TRBJ2-4; D uncertain. With 5 bases removed from V and 3 bases from J, the gap between germline ends came to 14 bases. Germline V gene sequence: CDR1 SGHTA, CDR2 FQGNSA. This CDR3 region has 15 residues. CDR3: CASSLESKDKNIQYF. CDR3 nucleotides: TGTGCCAGCAGCCTAGAATCAAAAGACAAAAACATTCAGTACTTC.

This clonotype was seen many times. The CDR3 sequence: CASSIAGSNQPQHF. DNA of the CDR3: TGTGCCAGTAGTATAGCAGGTTCAAATCAGCCCCAGCATTTT. This chain joins TRBV19 and TRBJ1-5; D gene ambiguous. The germline V gene has CDR1 LNHDA and CDR2 SQIVND (reference sequence). The CDR3 extends over 14 amino acids. V shed 1 base and J shed 4 bases, with 8 bases lying between them.